This T cell receptor (beta chain) was obtained from a study of Ad26.COV2.S vaccination and SARS-CoV-2 variants. Study-level results: Comparability of non-spike TCR breadth was observed across vaccine and placebo recipients.

As to treatment: around 19 received Ad26.COV2.S at low or high dose, single or two shots; 5 received placebo; per-sample allocation not given. The samples were gathered on day 63 after the first injection of vaccine or placebo. Using immunoSEQ multiplex PCR, the repertoire was profiled, and TCRdb retains in-frame clones only, with some absent. The profile shows approximately 250,000 clones, roughly 89% of them singletons. About this clone: The antigen is unknown.

Germline V CDR1 and CDR2: SGHRS, YFSETQ. The CDR3 is made up of 15 amino acids. Trimming took 3 bases from V and 2 from J, leaving 12 bases between them. The rearrangement links TRBV5-1 to TRBJ1-3; D may be TRBD1 (5 bases). The input for sequencing was peripheral blood, taken in a trial of Ad26.COV2.S vaccine versus placebo. The source is a person aged 18-65 years who received the Ad26.COV2.S COVID-19 vaccine or a placebo. CDR3 sequence reads: CASSSLSGTGNTIYF. The DNA of the CDR3 is TGCGCCAGCAGCTCTTTATCAGGGACTGGAAACACCATATATTTT.